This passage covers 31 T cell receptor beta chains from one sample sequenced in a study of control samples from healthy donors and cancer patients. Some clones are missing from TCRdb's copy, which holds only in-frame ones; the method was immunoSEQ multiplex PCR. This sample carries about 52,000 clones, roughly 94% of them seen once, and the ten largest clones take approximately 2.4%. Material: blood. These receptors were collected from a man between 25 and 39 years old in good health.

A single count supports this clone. The CDR3 DNA sequence: TGTGCCAGCAGCTTTAGGCAATTGGGGGGGGAGCAGTTCTTC. Translation gives CASSFRQLGGEQFF. The V gene is TRBV7-2, the J gene TRBJ2-1; 7 bases map to TRBD2. Trimming removed 3 bases from V and 10 bases from J; junction bases left unmatched: 9. The CDR3 runs to 14 residues. Germline CDR1 reads SGHTA; CDR2 reads FQGNSA.

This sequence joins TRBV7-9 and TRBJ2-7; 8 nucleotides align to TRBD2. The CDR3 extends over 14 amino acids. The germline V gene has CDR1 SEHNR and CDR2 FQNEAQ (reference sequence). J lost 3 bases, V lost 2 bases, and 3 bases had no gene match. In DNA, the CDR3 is TGTGCCAGCAGCTTAACTAGCGGAGGCTACGAGCAGTACTTC. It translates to CASSLTSGGYEQYF.

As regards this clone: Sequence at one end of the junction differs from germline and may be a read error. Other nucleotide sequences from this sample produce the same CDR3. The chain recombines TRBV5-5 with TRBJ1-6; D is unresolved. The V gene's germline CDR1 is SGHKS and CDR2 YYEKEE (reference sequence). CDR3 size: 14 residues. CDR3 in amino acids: CASSLEGINSPLHF. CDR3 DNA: TGCGCCAGCAGCTTGGAAGGGATTAATTCACCCCTCCACTTT.

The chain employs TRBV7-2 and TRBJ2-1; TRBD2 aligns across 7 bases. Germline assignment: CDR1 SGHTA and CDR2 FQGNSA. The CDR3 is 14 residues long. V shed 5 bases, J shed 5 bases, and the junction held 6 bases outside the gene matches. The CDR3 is CASSGHGTNNEQFF. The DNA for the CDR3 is TGTGCCAGCAGCGGCCACGGGACTAACAATGAGCAGTTCTTC. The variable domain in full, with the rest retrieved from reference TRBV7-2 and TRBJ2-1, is GAGVSQSPSNKVTEKGKDVELRCDPISGHTALYWYRQSLGQGLEFLIYFQGNSAPDKSGLPSDRFSAERTGGSVSTLTIQRTQQEDSAVYLCASSGHGTNNEQFFGPGTRLTVL.

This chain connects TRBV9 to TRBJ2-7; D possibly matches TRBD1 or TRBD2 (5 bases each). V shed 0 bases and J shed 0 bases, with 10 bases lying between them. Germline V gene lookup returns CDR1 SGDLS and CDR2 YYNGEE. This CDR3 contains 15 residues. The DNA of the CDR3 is TGTGCCAGCAGCGTAGGAGGGGCAAGCTCCTACGAGCAGTACTTC. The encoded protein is CASSVGGASSYEQYF.

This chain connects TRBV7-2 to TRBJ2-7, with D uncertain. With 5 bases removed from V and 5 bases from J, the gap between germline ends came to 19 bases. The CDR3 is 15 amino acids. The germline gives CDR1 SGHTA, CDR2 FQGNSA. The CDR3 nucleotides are TGTGCCAGCAGCAAACCGACCAATCTTGCCCACGAGCAGTACTTC. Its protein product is CASSKPTNLAHEQYF.

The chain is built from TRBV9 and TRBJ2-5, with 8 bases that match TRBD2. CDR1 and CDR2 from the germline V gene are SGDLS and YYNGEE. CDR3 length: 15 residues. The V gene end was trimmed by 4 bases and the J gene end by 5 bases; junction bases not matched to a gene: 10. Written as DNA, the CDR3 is TGTGCCAGCAGCCCTCAGGTCGGGAGGGCGGAGACCCAGTACTTC. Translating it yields CASSPQVGRAETQYF.

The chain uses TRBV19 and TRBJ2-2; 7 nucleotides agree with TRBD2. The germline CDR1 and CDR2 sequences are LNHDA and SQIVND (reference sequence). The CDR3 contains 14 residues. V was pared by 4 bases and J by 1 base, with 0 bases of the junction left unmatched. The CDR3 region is CASSTGGNTGELFF. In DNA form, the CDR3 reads TGTGCCAGTAGTACGGGGGGGAACACCGGGGAGCTGTTTTTT.

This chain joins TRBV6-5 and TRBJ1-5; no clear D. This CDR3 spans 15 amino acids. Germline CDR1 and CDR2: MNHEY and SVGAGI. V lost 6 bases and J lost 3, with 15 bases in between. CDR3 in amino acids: CASSPNAGTNQPQHF. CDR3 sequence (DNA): TGTGCCAGCAGCCCGAACGCAGGAACCAATCAGCCCCAGCATTTT.

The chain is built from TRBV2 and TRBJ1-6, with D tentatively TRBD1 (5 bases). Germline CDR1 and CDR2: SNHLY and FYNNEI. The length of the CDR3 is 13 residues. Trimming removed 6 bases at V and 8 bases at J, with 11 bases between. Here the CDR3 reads CASRDRGDSPLHF. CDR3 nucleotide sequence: TGTGCCAGCAGAGATCGGGGGGATTCACCCCTCCACTTT.

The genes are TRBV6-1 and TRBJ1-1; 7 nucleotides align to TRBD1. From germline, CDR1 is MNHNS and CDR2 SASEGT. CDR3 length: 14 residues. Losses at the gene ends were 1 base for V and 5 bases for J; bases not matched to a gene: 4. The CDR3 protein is CASSEGQGETEAFF. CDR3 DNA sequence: TGTGCCAGCAGTGAAGGACAGGGAGAGACTGAAGCTTTCTTT.

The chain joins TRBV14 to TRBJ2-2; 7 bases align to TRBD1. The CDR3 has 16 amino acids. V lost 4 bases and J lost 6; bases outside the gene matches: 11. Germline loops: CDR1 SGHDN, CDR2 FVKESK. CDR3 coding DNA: TGTGCCAGCAGCCCGCGACAGGGTTTAGGGCCCGGGGAGCTGTTTTTT. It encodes CASSPRQGLGPGELFF.

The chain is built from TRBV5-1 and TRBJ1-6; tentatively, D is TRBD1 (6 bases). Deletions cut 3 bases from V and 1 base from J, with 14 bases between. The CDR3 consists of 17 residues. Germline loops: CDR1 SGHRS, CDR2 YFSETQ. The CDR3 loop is CASSYLEGGSYNSPLHF. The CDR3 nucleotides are TGCGCCAGCAGCTACCTGGAGGGGGGGTCCTATAATTCACCCCTCCACTTT.

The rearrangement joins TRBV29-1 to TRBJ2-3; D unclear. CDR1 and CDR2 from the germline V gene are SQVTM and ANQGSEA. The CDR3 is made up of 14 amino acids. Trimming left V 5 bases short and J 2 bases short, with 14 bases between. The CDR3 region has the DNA TGCAGCGTTCGGGTAAAAAGTATCACAGATACGCAGTATTTT. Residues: CSVRVKSITDTQYF.

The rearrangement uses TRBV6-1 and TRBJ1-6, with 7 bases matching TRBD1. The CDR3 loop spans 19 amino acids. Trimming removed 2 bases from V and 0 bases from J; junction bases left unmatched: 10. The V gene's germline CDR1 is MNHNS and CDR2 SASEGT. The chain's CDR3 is CASSEYGQELSSYNSPLHF. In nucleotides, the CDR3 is TGTGCCAGCAGTGAATATGGACAGGAGTTGAGCTCCTATAATTCACCCCTCCACTTT.

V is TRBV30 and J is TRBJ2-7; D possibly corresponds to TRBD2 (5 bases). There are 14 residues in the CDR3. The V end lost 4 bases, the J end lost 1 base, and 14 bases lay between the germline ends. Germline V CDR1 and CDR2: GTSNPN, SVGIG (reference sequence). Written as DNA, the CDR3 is TGTGCCTGGACGTGGACTGGGCTATCCTACGAGCAGTACTTC. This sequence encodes CAWTWTGLSYEQYF.

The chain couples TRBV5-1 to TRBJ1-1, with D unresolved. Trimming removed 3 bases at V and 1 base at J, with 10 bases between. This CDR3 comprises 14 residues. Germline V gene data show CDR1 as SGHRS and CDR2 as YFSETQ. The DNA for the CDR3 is TGCGCCAGCAGCTGGCGGGAGGGGAACACTGAAGCTTTCTTT. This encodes CASSWREGNTEAFF.

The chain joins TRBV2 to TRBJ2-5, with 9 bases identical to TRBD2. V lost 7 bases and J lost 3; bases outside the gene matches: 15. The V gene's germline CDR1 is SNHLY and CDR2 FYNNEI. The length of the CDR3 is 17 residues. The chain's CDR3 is CASTQGEISGREETQYF. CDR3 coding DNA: TGTGCCAGCACCCAAGGGGAAATTAGCGGGAGAGAAGAGACCCAGTACTTC.

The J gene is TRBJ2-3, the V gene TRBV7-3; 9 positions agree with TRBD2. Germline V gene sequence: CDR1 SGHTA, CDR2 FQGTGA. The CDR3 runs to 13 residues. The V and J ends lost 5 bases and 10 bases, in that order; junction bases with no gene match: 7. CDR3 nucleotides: TGTGCCAGCAGCCTGTGGACTAGCGAAGCGCAGTATTTT. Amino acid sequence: CASSLWTSEAQYF. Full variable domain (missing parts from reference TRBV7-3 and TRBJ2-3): GAGVSQTPSNKVTEKGKYVELRCDPISGHTALYWYRQSLGQGPEFLIYFQGTGAADDSGLPNDRFFAVRPEGSVSTLKIQRTERGDSAVYLCASSLWTSEAQYFGPGTRLTVL.

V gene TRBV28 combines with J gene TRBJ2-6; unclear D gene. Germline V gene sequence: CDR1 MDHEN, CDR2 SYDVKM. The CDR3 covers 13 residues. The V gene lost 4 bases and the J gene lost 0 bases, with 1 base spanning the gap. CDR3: CASSSSGANVLTF. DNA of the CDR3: TGTGCCAGCAGTTCCTCTGGGGCCAACGTCCTGACTTTC. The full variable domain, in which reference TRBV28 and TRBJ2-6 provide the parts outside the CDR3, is DVKVTQSSRYLVKRTGEKVFLECVQDMDHENMFWYRQDPGLGLRLIYFSYDVKMKEKGDIPEGYSVSREKKERFSLILESASTNQTSMYLCASSSSGANVLTFGAGSRLTVL.

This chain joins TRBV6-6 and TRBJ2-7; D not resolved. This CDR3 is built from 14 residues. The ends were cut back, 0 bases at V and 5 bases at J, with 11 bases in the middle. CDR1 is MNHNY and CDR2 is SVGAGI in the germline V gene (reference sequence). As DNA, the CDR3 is TGTGCCAGCAGTTACTCGCAGGTATGGAACGAGCAGTACTTC. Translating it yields CASSYSQVWNEQYF.

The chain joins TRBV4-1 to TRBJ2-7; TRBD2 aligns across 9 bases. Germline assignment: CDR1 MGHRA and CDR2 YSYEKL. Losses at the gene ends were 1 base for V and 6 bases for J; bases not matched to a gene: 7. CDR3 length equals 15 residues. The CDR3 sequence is CASSQGGGLASEQYF. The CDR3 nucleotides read TGCGCCAGCAGCCAAGGGGGGGGACTAGCCTCCGAGCAGTACTTC.

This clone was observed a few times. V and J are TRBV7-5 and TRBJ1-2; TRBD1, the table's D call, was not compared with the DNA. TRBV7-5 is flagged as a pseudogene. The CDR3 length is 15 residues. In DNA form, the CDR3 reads TGTGTCAGAAGCTCCCCGGGACAGGGCGGCTATGGCTACACCTTC. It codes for CVRSSPGQGGYGYTF.

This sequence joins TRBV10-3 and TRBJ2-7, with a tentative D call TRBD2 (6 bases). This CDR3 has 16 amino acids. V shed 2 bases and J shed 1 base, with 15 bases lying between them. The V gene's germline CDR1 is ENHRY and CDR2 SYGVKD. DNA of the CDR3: TGTGCCATCAGTGAGGGAACTAGCAGGGTATCCTACGAGCAGTACTTC. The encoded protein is CAISEGTSRVSYEQYF.

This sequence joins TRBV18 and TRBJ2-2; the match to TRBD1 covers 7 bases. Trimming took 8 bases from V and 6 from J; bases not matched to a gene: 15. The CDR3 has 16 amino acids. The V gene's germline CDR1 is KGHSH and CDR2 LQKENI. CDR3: CASTTKGARSSGELFF. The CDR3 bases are TGTGCCAGCACGACTAAGGGGGCGCGGTCATCCGGGGAGCTGTTTTTT.

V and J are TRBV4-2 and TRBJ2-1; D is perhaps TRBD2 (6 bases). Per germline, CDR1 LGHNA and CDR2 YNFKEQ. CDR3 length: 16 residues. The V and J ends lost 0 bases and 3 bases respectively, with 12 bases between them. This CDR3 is CASSQESGSGYNEQFF. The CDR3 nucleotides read TGTGCCAGCAGCCAAGAATCAGGTAGCGGCTACAATGAGCAGTTCTTC.

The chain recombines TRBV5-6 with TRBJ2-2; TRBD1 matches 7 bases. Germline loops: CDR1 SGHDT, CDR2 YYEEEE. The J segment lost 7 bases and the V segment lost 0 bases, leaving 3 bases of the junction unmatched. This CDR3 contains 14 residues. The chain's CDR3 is CASSLGQGYGELFF. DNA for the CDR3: TGTGCCAGCAGCTTGGGACAGGGCTACGGGGAGCTGTTTTTT.

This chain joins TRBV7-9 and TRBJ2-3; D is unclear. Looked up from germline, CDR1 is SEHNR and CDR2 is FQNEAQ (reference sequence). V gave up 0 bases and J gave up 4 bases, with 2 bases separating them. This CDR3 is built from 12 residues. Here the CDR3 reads CASSLASDTQYF. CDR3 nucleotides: TGTGCCAGCAGCTTAGCGTCAGATACGCAGTATTTT.

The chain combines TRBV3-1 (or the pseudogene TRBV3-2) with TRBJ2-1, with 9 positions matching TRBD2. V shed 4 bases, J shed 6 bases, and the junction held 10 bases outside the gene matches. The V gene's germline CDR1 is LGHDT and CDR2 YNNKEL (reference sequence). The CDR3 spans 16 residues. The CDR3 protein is CASSLLGGGRANEQFF. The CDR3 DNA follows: TGTGCCAGCAGCCTCCTCGGGGGCGGGAGGGCCAATGAGCAGTTCTTC.

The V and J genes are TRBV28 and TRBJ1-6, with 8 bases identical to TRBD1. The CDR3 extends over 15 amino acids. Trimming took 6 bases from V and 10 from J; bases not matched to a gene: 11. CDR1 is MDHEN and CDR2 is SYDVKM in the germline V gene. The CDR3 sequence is CASSRLDREKSPLHF. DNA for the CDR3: TGTGCCAGCAGCCGTCTGGACAGGGAGAAATCACCCCTCCACTTT. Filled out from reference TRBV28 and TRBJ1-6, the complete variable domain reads DVKVTQSSRYLVKRTGEKVFLECVQDMDHENMFWYRQDPGLGLRLIYFSYDVKMKEKGDIPEGYSVSREKKERFSLILESASTNQTSMYLCASSRLDREKSPLHFGNGTRLTVT.

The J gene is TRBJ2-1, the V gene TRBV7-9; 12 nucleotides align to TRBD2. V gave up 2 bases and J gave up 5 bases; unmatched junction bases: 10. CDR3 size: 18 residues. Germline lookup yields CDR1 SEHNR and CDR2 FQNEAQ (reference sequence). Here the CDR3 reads CASSLPGLAGPINNEQFF. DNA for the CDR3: TGTGCCAGCAGCTTACCGGGACTAGCGGGTCCAATAAACAATGAGCAGTTCTTC.